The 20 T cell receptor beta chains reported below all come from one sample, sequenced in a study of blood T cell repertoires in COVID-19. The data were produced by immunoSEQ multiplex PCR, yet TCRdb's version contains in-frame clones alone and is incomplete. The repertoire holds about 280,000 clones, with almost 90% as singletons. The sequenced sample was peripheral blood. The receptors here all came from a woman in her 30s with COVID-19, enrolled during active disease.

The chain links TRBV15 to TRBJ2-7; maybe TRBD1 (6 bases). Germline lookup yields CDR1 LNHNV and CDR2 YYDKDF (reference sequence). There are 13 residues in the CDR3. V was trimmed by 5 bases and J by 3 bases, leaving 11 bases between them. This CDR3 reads CATSVGQNYEQYF. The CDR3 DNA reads TGTGCCACCAGCGTCGGACAGAACTACGAGCAGTACTTC. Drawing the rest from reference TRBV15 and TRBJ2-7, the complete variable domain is DAMVIQNPRYQVTQFGKPVTLSCSQTLNHNVMYWYQQKSSQAPKLLFHYYDKDFNNEADTPDNFQSRRPNTSFCFLDIRSPGLGDTAMYLCATSVGQNYEQYFGPGTRLTVT.

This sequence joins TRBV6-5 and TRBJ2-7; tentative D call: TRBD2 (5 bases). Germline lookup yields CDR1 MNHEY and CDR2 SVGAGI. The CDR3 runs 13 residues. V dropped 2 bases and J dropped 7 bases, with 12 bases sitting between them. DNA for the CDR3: TGTGCCAGCAGTTACGAGGCGGGCGGGGAGCAGTACTTC. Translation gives CASSYEAGGEQYF.

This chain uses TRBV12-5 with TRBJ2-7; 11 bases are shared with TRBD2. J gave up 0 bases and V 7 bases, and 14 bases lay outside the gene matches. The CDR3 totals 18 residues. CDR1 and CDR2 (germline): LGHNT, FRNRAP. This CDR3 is CASVPGQWTSGSSYEQYF. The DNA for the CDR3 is TGTGCTAGTGTACCGGGACAGTGGACTAGCGGGTCCTCCTACGAGCAGTACTTC. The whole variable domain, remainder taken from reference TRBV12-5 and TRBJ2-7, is DARVTQTPRHKVTEMGQEVTMRCQPILGHNTVFWYRQTMMQGLELLAYFRNRAPLDDSGMPKDRFSAEMPDATLATLKIQPSEPRDSAVYFCASVPGQWTSGSSYEQYFGPGTRLTVT.

As DNA, the CDR3 is TGTGCCAGCAGCCAGGGCGGGAGGGATACCTACGAGCAGTACTTC. Protein: CASSQGGRDTYEQYF. The chain recombines TRBV7-9 with TRBJ2-7; 9 bases match TRBD2. This CDR3 contains 15 residues. Per germline, CDR1 SEHNR and CDR2 FQNEAQ (reference sequence). Germline trimming cut 5 bases from V and 2 bases from J; bases unmatched to any gene: 7.

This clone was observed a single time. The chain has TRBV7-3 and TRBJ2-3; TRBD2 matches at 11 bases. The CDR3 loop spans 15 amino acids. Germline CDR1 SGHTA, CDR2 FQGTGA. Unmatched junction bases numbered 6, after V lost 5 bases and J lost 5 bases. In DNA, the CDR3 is TGTGCCAGCAGCAGTAGCGGGAGGGAAATAGATACGCAGTATTTT. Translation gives CASSSSGREIDTQYF.

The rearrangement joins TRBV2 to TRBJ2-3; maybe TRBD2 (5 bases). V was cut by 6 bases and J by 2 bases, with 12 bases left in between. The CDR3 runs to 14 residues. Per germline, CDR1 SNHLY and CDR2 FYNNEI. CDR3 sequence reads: CASRADSYTDTQYF. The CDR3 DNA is TGTGCCAGCAGGGCGGACTCATACACAGATACGCAGTATTTT.

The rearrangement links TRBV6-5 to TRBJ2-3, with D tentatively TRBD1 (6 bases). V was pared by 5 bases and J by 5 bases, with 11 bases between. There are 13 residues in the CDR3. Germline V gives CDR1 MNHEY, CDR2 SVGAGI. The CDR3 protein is CASSTGIVDTQYF. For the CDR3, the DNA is TGTGCCAGCAGTACAGGGATAGTAGATACGCAGTATTTT.

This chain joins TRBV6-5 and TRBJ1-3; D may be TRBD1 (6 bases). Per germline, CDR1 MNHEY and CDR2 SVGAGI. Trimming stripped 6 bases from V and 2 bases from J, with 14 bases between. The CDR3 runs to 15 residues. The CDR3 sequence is CASRSMTGTGNTIYF. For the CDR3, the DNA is TGTGCCAGCAGATCCATGACAGGAACTGGAAACACCATATATTTT.

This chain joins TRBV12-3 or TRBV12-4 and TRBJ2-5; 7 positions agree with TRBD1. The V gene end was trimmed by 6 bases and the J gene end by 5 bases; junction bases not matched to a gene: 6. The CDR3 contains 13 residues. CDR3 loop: CASRPTGLETQYF. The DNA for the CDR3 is TGTGCCAGCAGACCGACAGGGTTGGAGACCCAGTACTTC.

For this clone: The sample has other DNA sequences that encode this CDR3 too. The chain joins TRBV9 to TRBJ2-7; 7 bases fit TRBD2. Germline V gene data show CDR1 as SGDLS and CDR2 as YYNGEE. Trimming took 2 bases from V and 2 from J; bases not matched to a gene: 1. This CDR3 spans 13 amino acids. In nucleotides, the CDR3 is TGTGCCAGCAGCGTCGGACTAGCCTACGAGCAGTACTTC. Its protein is CASSVGLAYEQYF.

The chain's CDR3 is CAISDRDVAFF. DNA for the CDR3: TGTGCCATCAGCGACAGGGATGTAGCTTTCTTT. The chain carries TRBV10-3 and TRBJ1-1; 7 bases agree with TRBD1. V lost 6 bases to trimming and J lost 10 bases; unmatched junction nucleotides: 5. The germline V gene has CDR1 ENHRY and CDR2 SYGVKD. The CDR3 is 11 amino acids.

The CDR3, as DNA: TGTGCCAGCAGGACCGCAGGGGGCCGGAACACCGGGGAGCTGTTTTTT. This gives the protein CASRTAGGRNTGELFF. V and J are TRBV7-9 and TRBJ2-2; 8 nucleotides agree with TRBD1. There are 16 residues in the CDR3. CDR1 is SEHNR and CDR2 is FQNEAQ in the germline V gene (reference sequence). V dropped 6 bases and J dropped 1; count of bases not matched to a gene: 7. The entire variable domain, with the rest obtained from reference TRBV7-9 and TRBJ2-2, is as follows: DTGVSQNPRHKITKRGQNVTFRCDPISEHNRLYWYRQTLGQGPEFLTYFQNEAQLEKSRLLSDRFSAERPKGSFSTLEIQRTEQGDSAMYLCASRTAGGRNTGELFFGEGSRLTVL.

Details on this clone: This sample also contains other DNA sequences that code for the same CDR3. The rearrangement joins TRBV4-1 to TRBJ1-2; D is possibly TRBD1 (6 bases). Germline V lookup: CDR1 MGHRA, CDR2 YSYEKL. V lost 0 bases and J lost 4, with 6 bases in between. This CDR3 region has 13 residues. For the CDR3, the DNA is TGCGCCAGCAGCCAAGAAGGGGGCTATGGCTACACCTTC. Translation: CASSQEGGYGYTF.

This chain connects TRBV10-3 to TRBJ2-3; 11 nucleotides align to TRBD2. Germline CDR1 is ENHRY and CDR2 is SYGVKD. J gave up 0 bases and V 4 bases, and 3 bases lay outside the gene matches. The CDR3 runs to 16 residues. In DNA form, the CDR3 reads TGTGCCATCAGTGGGCGACTAGCGGGGAGCACAGATACGCAGTATTTT. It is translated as CAISGRLAGSTDTQYF.

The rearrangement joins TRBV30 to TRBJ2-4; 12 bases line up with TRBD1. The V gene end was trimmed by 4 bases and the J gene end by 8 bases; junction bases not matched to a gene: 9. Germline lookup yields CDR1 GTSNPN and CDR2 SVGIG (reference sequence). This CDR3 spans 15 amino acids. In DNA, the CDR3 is TGTGCCTGGACTCCCGGGGGACAGGGGGCGGACATTCAGTACTTC. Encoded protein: CAWTPGGQGADIQYF.

DNA of the CDR3: TGTGCCAGCAGCTTAGTCGGGGACAGCCCCATTAACTATGGCTACACCTTC. Encoded protein: CASSLVGDSPINYGYTF. This sequence joins TRBV7-9 and TRBJ1-2; TRBD1 matches at 7 bases. After removal of 1 base from V and 1 base from J, the junction contained 9 bases not matched to a gene. The length of the CDR3 is 17 residues. Germline values: CDR1 SEHNR, CDR2 FQNEAQ (reference sequence).

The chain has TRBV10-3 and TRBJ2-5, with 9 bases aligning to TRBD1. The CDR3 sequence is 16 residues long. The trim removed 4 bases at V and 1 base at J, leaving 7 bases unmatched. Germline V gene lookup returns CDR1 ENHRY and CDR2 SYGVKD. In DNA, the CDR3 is TGTGCCATCAGTGCTAAACAGGGGGCTATCCAAGAGACCCAGTACTTC. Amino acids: CAISAKQGAIQETQYF.

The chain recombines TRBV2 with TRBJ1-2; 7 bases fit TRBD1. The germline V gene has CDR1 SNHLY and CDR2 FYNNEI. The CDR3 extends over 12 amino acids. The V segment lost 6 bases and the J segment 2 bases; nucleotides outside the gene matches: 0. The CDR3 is CASRTGNYGYTF. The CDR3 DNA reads TGTGCCAGCAGGACAGGGAACTATGGCTACACCTTC.

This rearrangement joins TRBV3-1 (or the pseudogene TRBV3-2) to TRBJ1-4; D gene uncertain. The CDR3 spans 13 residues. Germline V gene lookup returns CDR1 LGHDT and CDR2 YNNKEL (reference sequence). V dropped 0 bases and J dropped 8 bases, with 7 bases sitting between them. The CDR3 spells CASSQDRREKLFF. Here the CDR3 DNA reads TGTGCCAGCAGCCAAGATAGGAGGGAAAAACTGTTTTTT.

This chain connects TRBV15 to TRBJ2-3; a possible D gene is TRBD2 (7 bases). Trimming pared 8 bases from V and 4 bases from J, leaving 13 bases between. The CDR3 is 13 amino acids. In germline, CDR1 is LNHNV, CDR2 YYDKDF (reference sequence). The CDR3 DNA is TGTGCCACCGGGGGGGCGGTGGCAGATACGCAGTATTTT. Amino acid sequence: CATGGAVADTQYF.